This T cell receptor beta chain is from a study of a mutant IDH1 vaccine in newly diagnosed glioma. On the study more broadly: Vaccinations were initiated 4-6 weeks following radiotherapy alone, or were given together with temozolomide cycles.

Looked up from germline, CDR1 is SEHNR and CDR2 is FQNEAQ (reference sequence). Deletions cut 4 bases from V and 4 bases from J, with 13 bases between. There are 15 residues in the CDR3. Concerning this clone itself: What it binds is not known.

Time point reported: week 35, safety follow-up. Each vaccine dose was 300 ug of mutant IDH1 20-mer peptide, with topical imiquimod. The repertoire was sequenced with immunoSEQ multiplex PCR; TCRdb's copy has only in-frame clones and lacks some. The sample lists tens of thousands of clones; about three quarters were seen once. The specimen comprised PBMCs, sampled from a glioma patient whose treatment included an IDH1 peptide vaccine. This receptor was obtained from a man aged 50-60 years with glioma. This chain links TRBV7-9 with TRBJ1-4, with D perhaps TRBD1 (6 bases). The CDR3 protein is CASSSSAGVNEKLFF. DNA for the CDR3: TGTGCCAGCAGCTCCTCTGCAGGGGTTAATGAAAAACTGTTTTTT.